These 31 T cell receptor beta chains came from one sample sequenced in a study of blood T cell repertoires in COVID-19. Sequencing used immunoSEQ multiplex PCR; TCRdb keeps in-frame clones, though not all of them. Among hundreds of thousands of clones listed, around nine tenths were seen once. Sequenced input: peripheral blood. The source is a woman aged 25 to 39 with COVID-19, enrolled during active disease.

This clone was seen only once. The rearrangement joins TRBV11-2 to TRBJ2-5; D perhaps matches TRBD1 (6 bases). The DNA end is more similar to TRBJ2-7, so the J call may be wrong. Germline V gene lookup returns CDR1 SGHAT and CDR2 FQNNGV. The CDR3 loop spans 13 amino acids. The CDR3 region has the DNA TGTGCCAGCAGTTGGGGGCAGGCCTACGAGCAGTACTTC. Protein: CASSWGQAYEQYF.

This sequence joins TRBV3-1 (or the pseudogene TRBV3-2) and TRBJ2-6, with 8 bases aligning to TRBD1. Trimming at V came to 3 bases and at J to 0 bases, leaving 19 bases not matched to a gene. The CDR3 spans 22 residues. The germline V gene has CDR1 LGHDT and CDR2 YNNKEL (reference sequence). CDR3 in DNA: TGTGCCAGCAGCCACCCCCTAGGCACAGGGGGGACCTTTCGCTCTGGGGCCAACGTCCTGACTTTC. It specifies CASSHPLGTGGTFRSGANVLTF.

The chain joins TRBV27 to TRBJ1-6; TRBD1 matches at 7 bases. The ends lost 7 bases at V and 7 bases at J; junction bases unmatched: 7. The germline gives CDR1 MNHEY, CDR2 SMNVEV (reference sequence). This CDR3 has 14 amino acids. The CDR3 here is CASTYLGQNSPLHF. DNA for the CDR3: TGTGCCAGCACCTACCTGGGACAGAATTCACCCCTCCACTTT.

J is TRBJ1-2 and V is TRBV28; 8 bases line up with TRBD1. The CDR3 extends over 14 amino acids. Losses at the gene ends were 2 bases for V and 7 bases for J; bases not matched to a gene: 6. Germline values: CDR1 MDHEN, CDR2 SYDVKM. The CDR3: CASSLQGAIPGYTF. The CDR3 DNA follows: TGTGCCAGCAGTTTACAGGGGGCGATTCCTGGCTACACCTTC.

V usage is TRBV11-3 and J usage is TRBJ2-7; weak D call: TRBD1 (5 bases). Trimming removed 2 bases from V and 4 bases from J, with 9 bases in between. There are 13 residues in the CDR3. Germline V gives CDR1 SGHNT, CDR2 YENEEA. The CDR3 DNA is TGTGCCAGCAGCTTACAGGACAAGTACGAGCAGTACTTC. This codes for CASSLQDKYEQYF.

V is TRBV18 and J is TRBJ1-5; no definite D call. There are 14 residues in the CDR3. V dropped 4 bases and J dropped 0 bases, with 7 bases sitting between them. CDR1 KGHSH and CDR2 LQKENI come from the germline V gene. The CDR3 DNA is TGTGCCAGCTCACGTCTGTATAGCAATCAGCCCCAGCATTTT. This gives the protein CASSRLYSNQPQHF.

This clone appeared once. J is TRBJ1-2 and V is TRBV19, with 7 bases that match TRBD1. The CDR3 is 12 residues long. The germline gives CDR1 LNHDA, CDR2 SQIVND (reference sequence). The junction had 5 bases not matched to a gene; V was cut back by 4 bases and J by 9 bases. This chain's CDR3 is CASSTTGASYTF. The CDR3 coding sequence is TGTGCCAGTAGTACTACAGGGGCTAGCTACACCTTC.

This chain links TRBV25-1 with TRBJ1-1; TRBD1 is a possible D gene (6 bases). Trimming shortened V by 6 bases and J by 1 base, and 9 bases separated the two germline ends. The CDR3 runs to 13 residues. CDR1 is MGHDK, CDR2 SYGVNS, per germline. The CDR3 DNA sequence: TGTGCCAGCAGCTTGGGGGCGAACACTGAAGCTTTCTTT. Protein: CASSLGANTEAFF.

The genes are TRBV30 and TRBJ1-4; possibly TRBD1 for D (6 bases). In germline, CDR1 is GTSNPN, CDR2 SVGIG (reference sequence). The CDR3 covers 15 residues. The CDR3 nucleotides read TGTGCTTGCGGACAGATAAGCGGAACTAATGAAAAACTGTTTTTT. It encodes CACGQISGTNEKLFF. Combining the CDR3 with reference TRBV30 and TRBJ1-4 gives the whole variable domain SQTIHQWPATLVQPVGSPLSLECTVEGTSNPNLYWYRQAAGRGLQLLFYSVGIGQISSEVPQNLSASRPQDRQFILSSKKLLLSDSGFYLCACGQISGTNEKLFFGSGTQLSVL.

V gene TRBV6-5 combines with J gene TRBJ1-3; tentative D call: TRBD1 (6 bases). From germline, CDR1 is MNHEY and CDR2 SVGAGI. V lost 4 bases, J lost 3 bases, and 16 bases lay in between. This CDR3 region has 16 residues. The CDR3 DNA reads as TGTGCCAGCAGTTCCGACAGGTTTAGTGTTGGAAACACCATATATTTT. Translating it yields CASSSDRFSVGNTIYF.

This clone was counted at least ten times. Other DNA sequences in the same sample also yield this CDR3. The V gene is TRBV6-1, the J gene TRBJ2-2, with 9 bases identical to TRBD1. The V and J ends lost 1 base and 3 bases, in that order; junction bases with no gene match: 0. The CDR3 consists of 15 residues. Germline V gene lookup returns CDR1 MNHNS and CDR2 SASEGT. The CDR3 reads CASSEGTGDTGELFF. The CDR3 nucleotides are TGTGCCAGCAGTGAAGGGACAGGGGACACCGGGGAGCTGTTTTTT.

The chain combines TRBV10-2 with TRBJ1-2, with D perhaps matching TRBD1 (6 bases). The V and J ends lost 4 bases and 3 bases respectively, with 9 bases between them. The CDR3 sequence is 13 residues long. CDR1 is WSHSY, CDR2 SAAADI, per germline. In nucleotides, the CDR3 is TGCGCCAGCAGTGGAGGACAGCACTATGGCTACACCTTC. It yields the protein CASSGGQHYGYTF.

For the CDR3, the DNA is TGTGCCAGCAGTTGGAACCTCGAGGGTCAGCCCCAGCATTTT. It translates to CASSWNLEGQPQHF. This chain joins TRBV6-2 or TRBV6-3 and TRBJ1-5; D is ambiguous. V lost 4 bases and J lost 6, with 13 bases in between. This CDR3 is built from 14 residues. Per germline, CDR1 MNHEY and CDR2 SVGEGT.

The rearrangement uses TRBV6-2 or TRBV6-3 and TRBJ2-5, with a possible D match to TRBD2 (6 bases). The germline CDR1 and CDR2 sequences are MNHEY and SVGEGT. V lost 5 bases and J 5 bases, leaving 9 bases between the germline ends. The CDR3 spans 12 residues. CDR3 amino acids: CASSRGMETQYF. CDR3 nucleotide sequence: TGTGCCAGCAGTCGGGGGATGGAGACCCAGTACTTC.

This chain uses TRBV7-9 with TRBJ2-7, with D tentatively TRBD1 (5 bases). CDR1 SEHNR and CDR2 FQNEAQ come from the germline V gene (reference sequence). The CDR3 extends over 14 amino acids. V lost 1 base, J lost 5 bases, and 12 bases lay in between. CDR3 DNA: TGTGCCAGCAGCTTAGGGGGCGTTAGGAACGAGCAGTACGTC. The encoded protein is CASSLGGVRNEQYV.

The chain links TRBV18 to TRBJ1-2; D is perhaps TRBD1 (6 bases). There are 17 residues in the CDR3. V was clipped by 2 bases and J by 4 bases, with 20 bases between them. From germline, CDR1 is KGHSH and CDR2 LQKENI. CDR3 amino acids: CASSPSFLTGTSYGYTF. CDR3 nucleotides: TGTGCCAGCTCACCATCTTTCTTAACCGGGACAAGCTATGGCTACACCTTC.

J is TRBJ1-5 and V is TRBV24-1; 8 bases fit TRBD1. The CDR3 has 15 residues. V lost 5 bases and J lost 3; bases outside the gene matches: 5. Germline V gene sequence: CDR1 KGHDR, CDR2 SFDVKD. CDR3 DNA: TGTGCCACCAGTGGGTCAGGGGGCGTCAATCAGCCCCAGCATTTT. Amino acid sequence: CATSGSGGVNQPQHF.

The CDR3 DNA reads as TGTGCCAGCAGCTCACTTAGCGGGGGGGGCGGGGAGCTGTTTTTT. Amino acids: CASSSLSGGGGELFF. The chain recombines TRBV4-2 with TRBJ2-2; 11 bases are shared with TRBD2. Germline trimming cut 5 bases from V and 7 bases from J; bases unmatched to any gene: 6. The CDR3 is 15 residues long. The V gene's germline CDR1 is LGHNA and CDR2 YNFKEQ.

The chain links TRBV2 to TRBJ2-5; 7 bases map to TRBD2. The V and J ends lost 4 bases and 3 bases, in that order; junction bases with no gene match: 14. The germline V gene encodes CDR1 SNHLY and CDR2 FYNNEI. This CDR3 is built from 17 residues. In DNA, the CDR3 is TGTGCCAGCAGTGCCCGCTGGAACCAGGGAGGGGAAGAGACCCAGTACTTC. Translation: CASSARWNQGGEETQYF.

This sequence joins TRBV30 and TRBJ2-5, with 10 bases identical to TRBD2. The CDR3 contains 16 residues. V lost 2 bases and J lost 2; bases outside the gene matches: 8. In germline, CDR1 is GTSNPN, CDR2 SVGIG (reference sequence). The CDR3 spells CAWSPKRGGSQETQYF. CDR3 sequence (DNA): TGTGCCTGGAGTCCCAAGCGGGGGGGCTCTCAAGAGACCCAGTACTTC.

The table lists this clone with a few counts. The genes are TRBV7-9 and TRBJ2-3; 9 bases align to TRBD2. Germline V gene lookup returns CDR1 SEHNR and CDR2 FQNEAQ (reference sequence). The junction had 12 bases not matched to a gene; V was cut back by 6 bases and J by 2 bases. The CDR3 spans 17 residues. CDR3 amino acids: CASRLTNSGGPTDTQYF. The DNA for the CDR3 is TGTGCCAGCAGACTCACAAATAGCGGGGGCCCCACAGATACGCAGTATTTT.

CDR3 sequence: CASSLYGTGTPEQYF. Here the CDR3 DNA reads TGTGCCAGCAGCTTATACGGGACAGGGACTCCCGAGCAGTACTTC. The chain links TRBV13 to TRBJ2-7, with 9 positions matching TRBD1. The V and J ends lost 2 bases and 6 bases, in that order; junction bases with no gene match: 8. The CDR3 sequence is 15 residues long. The V gene's germline CDR1 is PRHDT and CDR2 FYEKMQ (reference sequence).

The chain links TRBV24-1 to TRBJ2-1; D may be TRBD2 (6 bases). Germline CDR1 KGHDR, CDR2 SFDVKD. Trimming left V 3 bases short and J 4 bases short, with 18 bases between. CDR3 length: 17 amino acids. The CDR3 is CATSDPPGAGNYNEQFF. The CDR3, as DNA: TGTGCCACCAGTGATCCCCCCGGGGCGGGGAATTACAATGAGCAGTTCTTC.

This rearrangement joins TRBV5-5 to TRBJ1-2; D possibly corresponds to TRBD1 (5 bases). The germline V gene has CDR1 SGHKS and CDR2 YYEKEE (reference sequence). The CDR3 is 13 amino acids. Trimming pared 0 bases from V and 2 bases from J, leaving 5 bases between. The CDR3 region has the DNA TGTGCCAGCAGCTTGGACAGGAACTATGGCTACACCTTC. Translation: CASSLDRNYGYTF.

Details on this clone: Its ends do not fully match the called genes, so a read error is possible. V and J are TRBV5-1 and TRBJ2-3, with 7 positions matching TRBD2. CDR1 and CDR2 (germline): SGHRS, YFSETQ. There are 15 residues in the CDR3. The CDR3 bases are TGCGCCAGCAGCTTGGCGGGGAGGGGCACGGATACGCAGTATTTT. It yields the protein CASSLAGRGTDTQYF.

The genes are TRBV27 and TRBJ2-3, with D perhaps TRBD1 (5 bases). This CDR3 region has 14 residues. Per germline, CDR1 MNHEY and CDR2 SMNVEV (reference sequence). Trimming removed 2 bases at V and 7 bases at J, with 13 bases between. DNA for the CDR3: TGTGCCAGCAGTTTAGGTCAGGGTGGAAATACGCAGTATTTT. This sequence encodes CASSLGQGGNTQYF.

The V call is TRBV19, the J call TRBJ1-4, with D uncertain. The CDR3 runs 15 residues. Trimming removed 3 bases from V and 0 bases from J, with 8 bases in between. Germline CDR1 reads LNHDA; CDR2 reads SQIVND (reference sequence). CDR3 in amino acids: CASSMESATNEKLFF. In DNA form, the CDR3 reads TGTGCCAGTAGTATGGAGAGTGCAACTAATGAAAAACTGTTTTTT.

This chain connects TRBV12-5 to TRBJ1-5, with D maybe TRBD1 (5 bases). V lost 5 bases, J lost 5 bases, and 34 bases lay in between. Per the germline V gene, CDR1 is LGHNT and CDR2 is FRNRAP. The CDR3 totals 21 residues. The CDR3 sequence: CASGPYPGQLGLRSQYQPQHF. The CDR3 region has the DNA TGTGCTAGTGGTCCATACCCAGGGCAGTTGGGACTCCGCTCACAATATCAGCCCCAGCATTTT.

The chain recombines TRBV2 with TRBJ2-3; 9 nucleotides match TRBD2. The CDR3 runs 17 residues. The V gene end was trimmed by 3 bases and the J gene end by 0 bases; junction bases not matched to a gene: 7. CDR1 SNHLY and CDR2 FYNNEI come from the germline V gene. CDR3 sequence: CASSDPRLAESTDTQYF. CDR3 nucleotide sequence: TGTGCCAGCAGTGACCCTAGACTAGCGGAGAGCACAGATACGCAGTATTTT.

The J gene is TRBJ2-2, the V gene TRBV18, with D uncertain. Germline V gives CDR1 KGHSH, CDR2 LQKENI. V was pared by 2 bases and J by 1 base, with 5 bases between. The CDR3 is 14 amino acids. The CDR3 DNA is TGTGCCAGCTCACCAGGCAGGAACACCGGGGAGCTGTTTTTT. Translating it yields CASSPGRNTGELFF.

The rearrangement uses TRBV10-2 and TRBJ2-1; TRBD1 is a possible D gene (6 bases). V was trimmed by 5 bases and J by 9 bases, leaving 14 bases between them. There are 13 residues in the CDR3. Germline CDR1 and CDR2: WSHSY and SAAADI. The chain's CDR3 is CASSKNRGGEQFF. CDR3 DNA sequence: TGCGCCAGCAGTAAGAACCGAGGGGGTGAGCAGTTCTTC.